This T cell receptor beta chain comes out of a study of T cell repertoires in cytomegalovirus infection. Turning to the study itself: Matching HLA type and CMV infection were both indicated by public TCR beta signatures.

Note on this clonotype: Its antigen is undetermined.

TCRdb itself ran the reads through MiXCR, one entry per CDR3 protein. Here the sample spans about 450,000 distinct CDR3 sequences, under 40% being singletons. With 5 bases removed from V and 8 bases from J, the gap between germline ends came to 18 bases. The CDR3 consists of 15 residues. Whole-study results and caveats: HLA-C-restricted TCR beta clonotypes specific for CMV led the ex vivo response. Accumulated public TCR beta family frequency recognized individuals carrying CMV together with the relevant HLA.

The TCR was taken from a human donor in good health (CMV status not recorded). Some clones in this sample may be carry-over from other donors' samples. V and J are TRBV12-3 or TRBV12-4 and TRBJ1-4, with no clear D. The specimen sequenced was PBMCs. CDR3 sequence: CASSGVEVRPEKLFF. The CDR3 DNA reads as TGTGCCAGCAGTGGGGTTGAGGTTAGGCCCGAAAAACTGTTTTTT.